A single T cell receptor (beta chain) is shown here with its context. Its antigen remains unidentified. The data derive from a study of shared clonotypes between healthy human individuals. J lost 4 bases, V lost 5 bases, and 7 bases had no gene match. The CDR3 loop spans 14 amino acids. Germline CDR1 and CDR2: SGHAT and FQDESV (reference sequence). Nashville, Tennessee was home to all donors, each a Caucasian adult. Study results and caveats: Represented genetic and exposure-history diversity was restricted by having few donors. Generation probabilities were higher for clonotypes shared across all four sorted-subset donors than for unshared ones.

Each replicate PCR on the sorted subsets used approximately 200 ng DNA (around 30,000 T cell genomes). Method: immunoSEQ multiplex PCR; TCRdb's copy keeps in-frame clones and lacks some. Found here are roughly 640,000 clones, roughly 70% of them singletons; the top ten hold more than 1.5%. This receptor was identified in a woman aged 30 to 39 in good health. This chain uses TRBV11-1 with TRBJ1-2; TRBD1 matches at 7 bases. The sample consisted of memory CD4+ T cells sorted from blood. As for subset: CD45RA-negative fraction. The CDR3 DNA sequence: TGTGCCAGCAGCCGCGGGACAGAAAGCTATGGCTACACCTTC. Amino acids: CASSRGTESYGYTF.